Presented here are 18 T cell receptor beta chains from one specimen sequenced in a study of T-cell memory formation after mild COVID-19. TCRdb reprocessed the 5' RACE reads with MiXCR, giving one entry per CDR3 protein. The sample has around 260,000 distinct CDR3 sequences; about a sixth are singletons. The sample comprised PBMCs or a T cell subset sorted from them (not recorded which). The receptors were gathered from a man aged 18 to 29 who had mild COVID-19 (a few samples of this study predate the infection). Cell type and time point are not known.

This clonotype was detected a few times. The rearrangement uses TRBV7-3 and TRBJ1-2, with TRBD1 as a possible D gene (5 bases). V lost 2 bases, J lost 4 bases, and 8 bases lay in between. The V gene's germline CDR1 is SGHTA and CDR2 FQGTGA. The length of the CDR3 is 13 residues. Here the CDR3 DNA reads TGTGCCAGCAGCTTATTGGGGGGCTATGGCTACACCTTC. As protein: CASSLLGGYGYTF. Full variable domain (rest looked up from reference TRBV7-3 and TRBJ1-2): GAGVSQTPSNKVTEKGKYVELRCDPISGHTALYWYRQSLGQGPEFLIYFQGTGAADDSGLPNDRFFAVRPEGSVSTLKIQRTERGDSAVYLCASSLLGGYGYTFGSGTRLTVV.

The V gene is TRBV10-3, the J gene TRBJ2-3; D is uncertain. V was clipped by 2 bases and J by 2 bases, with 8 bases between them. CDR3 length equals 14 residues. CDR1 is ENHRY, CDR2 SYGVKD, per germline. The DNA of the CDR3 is TGTGCCATCAGTGAGAGGGCGGACACAGATACGCAGTATTTT. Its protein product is CAISERADTDTQYF.

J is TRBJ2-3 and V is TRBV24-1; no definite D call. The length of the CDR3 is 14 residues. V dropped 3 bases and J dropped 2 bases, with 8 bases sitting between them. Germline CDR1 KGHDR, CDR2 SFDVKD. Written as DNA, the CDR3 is TGTGCCACCAGTGATCAGGCCTTCACAGATACGCAGTATTTT. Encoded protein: CATSDQAFTDTQYF.

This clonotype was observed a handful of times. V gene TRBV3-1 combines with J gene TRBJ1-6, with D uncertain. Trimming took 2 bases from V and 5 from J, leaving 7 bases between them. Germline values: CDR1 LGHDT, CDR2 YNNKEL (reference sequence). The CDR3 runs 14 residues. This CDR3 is CASSQRDNNSPLHF. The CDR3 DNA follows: TGTGCCAGCAGCCAACGAGACAATAATTCACCCCTCCACTTT.

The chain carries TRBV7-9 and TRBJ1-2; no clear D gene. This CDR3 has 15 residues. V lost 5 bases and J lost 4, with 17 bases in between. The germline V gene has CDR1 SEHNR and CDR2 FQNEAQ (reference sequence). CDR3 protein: CASSDTPSSLYGYTF. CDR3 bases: TGTGCCAGCAGCGATACCCCCTCCAGCCTCTATGGCTACACCTTC. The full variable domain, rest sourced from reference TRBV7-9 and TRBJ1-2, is DTGVSQNPRHKITKRGQNVTFRCDPISEHNRLYWYRQTLGQGPEFLTYFQNEAQLEKSRLLSDRFSAERPKGSFSTLEIQRTEQGDSAMYLCASSDTPSSLYGYTFGSGTRLTVV.

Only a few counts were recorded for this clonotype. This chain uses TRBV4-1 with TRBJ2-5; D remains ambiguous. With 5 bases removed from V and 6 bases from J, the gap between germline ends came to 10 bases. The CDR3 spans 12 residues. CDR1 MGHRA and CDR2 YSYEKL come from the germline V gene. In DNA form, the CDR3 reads TGCGCCAGCAGCGAGGATGGACAGACCCAGTACTTC. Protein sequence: CASSEDGQTQYF.

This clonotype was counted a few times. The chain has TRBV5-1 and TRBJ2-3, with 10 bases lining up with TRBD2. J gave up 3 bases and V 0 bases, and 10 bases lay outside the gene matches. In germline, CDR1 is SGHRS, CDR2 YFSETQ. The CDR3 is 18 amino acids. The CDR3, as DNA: TGCGCCAGCAGCTTGGCTAGCGGGGGCGTACTTCGTACAGATACGCAGTATTTT. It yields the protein CASSLASGGVLRTDTQYF.

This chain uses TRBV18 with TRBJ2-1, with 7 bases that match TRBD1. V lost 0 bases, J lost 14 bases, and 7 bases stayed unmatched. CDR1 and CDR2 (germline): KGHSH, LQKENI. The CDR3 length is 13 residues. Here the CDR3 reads CASSPPGQSREFF. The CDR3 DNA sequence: TGTGCCAGCTCACCACCGGGACAGAGTCGTGAGTTCTTC.

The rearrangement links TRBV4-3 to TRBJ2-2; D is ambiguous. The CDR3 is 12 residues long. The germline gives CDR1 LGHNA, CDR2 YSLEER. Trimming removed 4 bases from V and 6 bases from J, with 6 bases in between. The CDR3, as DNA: TGCGCCAGCAGCCGGGTTGCCGGGGAGCTGTTTTTT. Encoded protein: CASSRVAGELFF.

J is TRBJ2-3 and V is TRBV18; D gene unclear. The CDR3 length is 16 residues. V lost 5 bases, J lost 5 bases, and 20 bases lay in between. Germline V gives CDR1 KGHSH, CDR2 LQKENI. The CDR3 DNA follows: TGTGCCAGCTCATCCGCCATACTAAGGAATCTAGATACGCAGTATTTT. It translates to CASSSAILRNLDTQYF.

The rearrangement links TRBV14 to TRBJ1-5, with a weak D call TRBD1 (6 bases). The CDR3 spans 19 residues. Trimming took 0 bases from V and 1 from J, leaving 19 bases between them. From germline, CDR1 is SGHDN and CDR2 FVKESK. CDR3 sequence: CASSQDLGDTRGSNQPQHF. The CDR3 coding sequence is TGTGCCAGCAGCCAAGATTTGGGGGACACTCGAGGCAGCAATCAGCCCCAGCATTTT.

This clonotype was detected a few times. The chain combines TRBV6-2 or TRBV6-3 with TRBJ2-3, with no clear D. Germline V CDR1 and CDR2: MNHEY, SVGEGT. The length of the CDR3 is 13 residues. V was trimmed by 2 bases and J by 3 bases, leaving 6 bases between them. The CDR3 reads CASSYTRTDTQYF. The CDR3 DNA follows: TGTGCCAGCAGTTACACCCGGACAGATACGCAGTATTTT.

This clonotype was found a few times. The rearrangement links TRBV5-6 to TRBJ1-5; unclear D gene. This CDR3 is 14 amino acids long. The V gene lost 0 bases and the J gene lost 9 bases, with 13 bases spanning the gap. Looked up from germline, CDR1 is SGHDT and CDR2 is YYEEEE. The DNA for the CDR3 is TGTGCCAGCAGCTTGGGTGGAGGGCCAGGGCCCCAGCATTTT. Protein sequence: CASSLGGGPGPQHF. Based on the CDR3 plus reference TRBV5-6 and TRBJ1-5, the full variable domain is DAGVTQSPTHLIKTRGQQVTLRCSPKSGHDTVSWYQQALGQGPQFIFQYYEEEERQRGNFPDRFSGHQFPNYSSELNVNALLLGDSALYLCASSLGGGPGPQHFGDGTRLSIL.

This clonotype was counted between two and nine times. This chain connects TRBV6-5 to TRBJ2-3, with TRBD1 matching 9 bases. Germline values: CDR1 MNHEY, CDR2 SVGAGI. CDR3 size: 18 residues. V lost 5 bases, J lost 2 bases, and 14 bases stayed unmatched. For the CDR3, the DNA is TGTGCCAGCAGTCTCGTGGGACAGGGCTATTCCCCCACAGATACGCAGTATTTT. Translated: CASSLVGQGYSPTDTQYF.

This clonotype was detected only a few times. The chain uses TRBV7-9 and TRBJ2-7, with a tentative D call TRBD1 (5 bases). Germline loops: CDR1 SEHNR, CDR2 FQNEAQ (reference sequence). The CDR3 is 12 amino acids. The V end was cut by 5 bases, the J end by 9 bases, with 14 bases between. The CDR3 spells CASSHDDQGQYV. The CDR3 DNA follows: TGTGCCAGCAGCCACGACGATCAGGGGCAGTACGTC.

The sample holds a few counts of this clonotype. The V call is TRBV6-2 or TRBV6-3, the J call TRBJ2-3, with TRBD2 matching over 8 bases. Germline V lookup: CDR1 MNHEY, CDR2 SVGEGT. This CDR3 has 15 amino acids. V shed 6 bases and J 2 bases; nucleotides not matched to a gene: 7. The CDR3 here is CASRDSGTSTDTQYF. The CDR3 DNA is TGTGCCAGCAGGGATAGCGGGACGTCCACAGATACGCAGTATTTT.

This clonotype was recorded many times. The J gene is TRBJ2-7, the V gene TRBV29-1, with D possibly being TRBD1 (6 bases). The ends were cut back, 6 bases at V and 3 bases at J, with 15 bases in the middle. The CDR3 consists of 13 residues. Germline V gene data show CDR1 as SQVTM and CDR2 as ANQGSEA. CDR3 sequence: CSVTTGISYEQYF. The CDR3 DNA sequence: TGCAGCGTCACAACAGGGATCAGCTACGAGCAGTACTTC.

CDR3 sequence reads: CASSKIQGSGTDTQYF. In nucleotides, the CDR3 is TGTGCCAGCAGTAAGATCCAGGGTTCCGGCACAGATACGCAGTATTTT. This rearrangement joins TRBV21-1 to TRBJ2-3; the table gives TRBD1 as D, unverified against the DNA. TRBV21-1 is classified as a pseudogene. The CDR3 sequence is 16 residues long.